These T cell receptor beta chains were read from a single sample in a study of T cell responses to AZD1222 COVID-19 vaccine. Produced via immunoSEQ multiplex PCR; TCRdb's table is partial and in-frame only. The data show 100,000 to 120,000 clones, roughly 82% seen once. The specimen comprised peripheral blood, sampled on day 0 of AZD1222 vaccination. These receptors came from an adult in good health. CDR3s include the opening cysteine and the closing phenylalanine or tryptophan. A D gene is named only where the DNA matches it firmly. Clone size is given for some rows only: seen once, a few or many times, or a class if the clone is expanded.

clone_size | j_call | d_call | v_call | cdr3_aa | cdr3_nt
NA | TRBJ2-1 | TRBD2 | TRBV18 | CASSPSGGRYNEQFF | TGTGCCAGCTCACCCAGCGGGGGGCGCTACAATGAGCAGTTCTTC
NA | TRBJ1-2 | TRBD1 | TRBV19 | CASETQGVGGYTF | TGTGCCAGCGAGACACAGGGGGTTGGCGGCTACACCTTC
few | TRBJ2-7 | NA | TRBV7-2 | CASSLRMSTPLYF | TGTGCCAGCAGCTTAAGAATGAGCACTCCCTTGTACTTC
NA | TRBJ2-5 | NA | TRBV20-1 | CSASGAAPETQYF | TGCAGTGCTAGTGGTGCGGCCCCAGAGACCCAGTACTTC
NA | TRBJ2-5 | NA | TRBV7-8 | CASSLAPETQYF | TGTGCCAGCAGCTTAGCTCCAGAGACCCAGTACTTC
NA | TRBJ1-1 | TRBD1 | TRBV19 | CASSFQTGMNTEAFF | TGTGCCAGTAGTTTTCAGACAGGGATGAACACTGAAGCTTTCTTT
once | TRBJ2-7 | NA | TRBV13 | CASSLRVSYEQYF | TGTGCCAGCAGCTTGCGGGTCTCCTACGAGCAGTACTTC
NA | TRBJ2-2 | TRBD1 | TRBV6-5 | CASSRQGITGELFF | TGTGCCAGCAGCCGACAGGGTATCACCGGGGAGCTGTTTTTT
NA | TRBJ2-7 | TRBD2 | TRBV18 | CASSPGTSGVYEQYF | TGTGCCAGCTCACCAGGGACTAGCGGGGTCTACGAGCAGTACTTC
NA | TRBJ2-6 | NA | TRBV19 | CASSLKTSGANVLTF | TGTGCCAGTAGTTTAAAGACCTCTGGGGCCAACGTCCTGACTTTC
NA | TRBJ1-1 | NA | TRBV2 | CASKGAGNTEAFF | TGTGCCAGCAAGGGTGCGGGCAACACTGAAGCTTTCTTT
NA | TRBJ1-2 | TRBD1 | TRBV28 | CASSLGTGNYGYTF | TGTGCCAGCAGTTTAGGGACAGGGAACTATGGCTACACCTTC
NA | TRBJ1-2 | NA | TRBV7-9 | CASSLGLGYTF | TGTGCCAGCAGCCTAGGATTAGGCTACACCTTC
once | TRBJ2-6 | NA | TRBV30 | CAWRYSGANVLTF | TGTGCCTGGAGATACTCTGGGGCCAACGTCCTGACTTTC
NA | TRBJ1-1 | NA | TRBV2 | CASSLQPPGRRNTEAFF | TGTGCCAGCAGTCTCCAACCCCCGGGACGGCGTAACACTGAAGCTTTCTTT
NA | TRBJ2-3 | NA | TRBV6-5 | CASSSAGPRTDTQYF | TGTGCCAGCAGTTCAGCCGGGCCCCGAACAGATACGCAGTATTTT